This TCR beta chain was captured by sequencing in a study of post-analysis software for immune sequencing data. TCR beta libraries were prepared from cDNA with unique molecular identifiers. TCRdb analysed the PCR reads with MiXCR anew, one entry per CDR3 protein. Among some 370,000 distinct CDR3 sequences, roughly 30% were seen once, and the ten largest hold roughly 13%. Worth noting for this clonotype: As yet, its antigen is unknown.

Study-level results: When the samples were clustered directly with F measure, those that had been prepared in the same batch showed strong co-clustering. Four or five TRBV segments, TRBV5-6, TRBV5-1 and TRBV20-1 among them, were found more frequent in patients than controls.

Germline V gives CDR1 SGDLS, CDR2 YYNGEE. The CDR3 contains 16 residues. The specimen sequenced was blood. V usage is TRBV9 and J usage is TRBJ2-7; 12 bases match TRBD1. The DNA end lines up better with TRBJ2-5; the J call may be wrong. The TCR sequence derives from a girl aged 10 to 17 with multiple sclerosis. CDR3 sequence (DNA): TGTGCCAGCAGCTTACTGGGACAGGGGGCGGGGGAGACCCAGTACTTC. Encoded protein: CASSLLGQGAGETQYF.